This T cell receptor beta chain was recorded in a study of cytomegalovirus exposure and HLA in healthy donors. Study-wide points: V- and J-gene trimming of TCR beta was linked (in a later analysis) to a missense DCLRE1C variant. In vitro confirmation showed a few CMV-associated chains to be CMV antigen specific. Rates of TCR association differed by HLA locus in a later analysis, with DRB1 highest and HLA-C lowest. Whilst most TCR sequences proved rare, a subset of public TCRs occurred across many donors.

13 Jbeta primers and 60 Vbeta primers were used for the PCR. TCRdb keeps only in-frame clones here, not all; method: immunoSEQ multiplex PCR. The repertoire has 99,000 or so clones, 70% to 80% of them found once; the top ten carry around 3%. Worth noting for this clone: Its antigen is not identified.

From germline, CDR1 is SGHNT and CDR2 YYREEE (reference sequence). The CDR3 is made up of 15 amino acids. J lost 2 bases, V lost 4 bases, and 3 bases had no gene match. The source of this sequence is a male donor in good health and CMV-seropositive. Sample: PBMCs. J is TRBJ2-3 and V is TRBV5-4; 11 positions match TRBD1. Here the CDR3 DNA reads TGTGCCAGCAGCCTGGGACAGGGGGACACAGATACGCAGTATTTT. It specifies CASSLGQGDTDTQYF. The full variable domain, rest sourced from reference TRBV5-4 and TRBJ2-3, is ETGVTQSPTHLIKTRGQQVTLRCSSQSGHNTVSWYQQALGQGPQFIFQYYREEENGRGNFPPRFSGLQFPNYSSELNVNALELDDSALYLCASSLGQGDTDTQYFGPGTRLTVL.